Listed below are T cell receptor beta chains from one sample, sequenced in a study of shared clonotypes between healthy human individuals. Assay used: immunoSEQ multiplex PCR; TCRdb lists only in-frame clones, some missing. The sample contains about 2 million clones, about 95% of which appear only once. Sequencing used naive CD8+ T cells sorted from blood. The origin of the receptors is a young man in good health. CDR3s leave out the opening cysteine and the closing phenylalanine or tryptophan.

j_call,v_call,cdr3_aa
TRBJ2-5,TRBV27,ASRATSGDQY
TRBJ2-1,TRBV4-2,ASSLLAGGHNEQF
TRBJ1-3,TRBV5-1,ASSYTGSSGNTIY
TRBJ2-1,TRBV29-1,SPVAIGEQGDEQF
TRBJ1-5,TRBV19,ASSIYGNQPQH
TRBJ2-1,TRBV19,ASNEGGGDEQF
TRBJ2-1,TRBV25-1,ASSEFMDEQF
TRBJ2-5,TRBV6-5,ASSPPGQGGETQY
TRBJ2-7,TRBV4-3,ASSQVLGSSYEQY
TRBJ1-5,TRBV7-2,ASSLTGLSNQPQH
TRBJ2-7,TRBV7-9,ASSLSGQSYEQY